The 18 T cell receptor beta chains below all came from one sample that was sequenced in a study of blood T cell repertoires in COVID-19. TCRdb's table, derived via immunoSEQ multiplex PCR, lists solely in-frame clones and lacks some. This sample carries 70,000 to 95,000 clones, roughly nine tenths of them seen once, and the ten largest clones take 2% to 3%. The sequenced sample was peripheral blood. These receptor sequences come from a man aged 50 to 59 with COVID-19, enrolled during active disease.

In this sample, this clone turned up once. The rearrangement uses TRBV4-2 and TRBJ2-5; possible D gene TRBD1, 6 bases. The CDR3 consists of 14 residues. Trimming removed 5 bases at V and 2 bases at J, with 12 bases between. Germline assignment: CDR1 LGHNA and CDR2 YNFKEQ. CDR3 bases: TGTGCCAGCAGCTTCGGACAGACACAAGAGACCCAGTACTTC. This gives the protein CASSFGQTQETQYF.

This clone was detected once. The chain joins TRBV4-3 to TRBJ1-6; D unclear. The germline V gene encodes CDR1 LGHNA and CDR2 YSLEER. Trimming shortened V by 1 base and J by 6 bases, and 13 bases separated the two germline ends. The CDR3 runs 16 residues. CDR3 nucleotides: TGCGCCAGCAGCCAAGTCGGAGCAGACCCTAATTCACCCCTCCACTTT. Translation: CASSQVGADPNSPLHF.

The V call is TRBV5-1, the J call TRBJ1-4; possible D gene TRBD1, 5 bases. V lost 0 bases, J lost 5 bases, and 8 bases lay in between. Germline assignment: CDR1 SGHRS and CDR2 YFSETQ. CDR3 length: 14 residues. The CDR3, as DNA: TGCGCCAGCAGCTTGGGACAGACGAATGAAAAACTGTTTTTT. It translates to CASSLGQTNEKLFF. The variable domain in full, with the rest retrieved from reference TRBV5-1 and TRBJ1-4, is KAGVTQTPRYLIKTRGQQVTLSCSPISGHRSVSWYQQTPGQGLQFLFEYFSETQRNKGNFPGRFSGRQFSNSRSEMNVSTLELGDSALYLCASSLGQTNEKLFFGSGTQLSVL.

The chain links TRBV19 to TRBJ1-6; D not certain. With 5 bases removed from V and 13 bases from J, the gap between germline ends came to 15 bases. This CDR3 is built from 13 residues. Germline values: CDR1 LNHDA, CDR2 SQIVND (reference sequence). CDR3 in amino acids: CASSERVSTPLHF. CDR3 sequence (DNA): TGTGCCAGTAGTGAGAGGGTTAGTACGCCCCTCCACTTT.

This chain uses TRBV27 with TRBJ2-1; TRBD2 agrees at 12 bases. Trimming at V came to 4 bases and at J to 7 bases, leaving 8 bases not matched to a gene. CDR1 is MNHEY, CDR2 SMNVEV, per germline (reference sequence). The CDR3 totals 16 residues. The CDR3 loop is CASSSVLAGGVNEQFF. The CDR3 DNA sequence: TGTGCCAGCAGTTCAGTACTAGCGGGAGGCGTTAATGAGCAGTTCTTC.

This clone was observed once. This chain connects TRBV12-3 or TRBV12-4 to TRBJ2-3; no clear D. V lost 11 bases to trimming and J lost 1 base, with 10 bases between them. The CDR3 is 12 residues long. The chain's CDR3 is CACVRGTDTQYF. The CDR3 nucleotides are TGTGCCTGCGTCCGGGGCACAGATACGCAGTATTTT.

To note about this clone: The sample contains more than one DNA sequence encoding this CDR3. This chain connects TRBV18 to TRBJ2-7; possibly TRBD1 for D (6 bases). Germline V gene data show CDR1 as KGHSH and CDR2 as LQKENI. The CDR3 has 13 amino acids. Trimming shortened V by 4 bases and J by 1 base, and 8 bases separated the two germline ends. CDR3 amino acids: CASSLGASYEQYV. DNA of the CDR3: TGTGCCAGCTCACTGGGGGCGTCCTACGAGCAGTACGTC.

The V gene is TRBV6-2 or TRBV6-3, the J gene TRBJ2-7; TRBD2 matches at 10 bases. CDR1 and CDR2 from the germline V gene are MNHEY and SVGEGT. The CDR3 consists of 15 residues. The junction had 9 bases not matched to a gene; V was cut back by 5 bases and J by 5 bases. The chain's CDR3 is CASSGSVAGGHEQYV. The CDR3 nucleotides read TGTGCCAGCAGTGGGTCAGTAGCGGGAGGCCACGAGCAGTACGTC.

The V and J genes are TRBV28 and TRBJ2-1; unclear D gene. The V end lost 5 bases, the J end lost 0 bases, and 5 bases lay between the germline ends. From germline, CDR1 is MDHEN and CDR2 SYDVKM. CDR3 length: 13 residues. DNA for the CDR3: TGTGCCAGCAGTCCGAGCTCCTACAATGAGCAGTTCTTC. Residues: CASSPSSYNEQFF.

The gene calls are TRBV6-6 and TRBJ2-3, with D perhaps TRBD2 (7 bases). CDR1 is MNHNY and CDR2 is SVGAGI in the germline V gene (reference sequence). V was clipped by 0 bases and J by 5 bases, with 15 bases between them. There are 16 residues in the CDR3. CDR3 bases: TGTGCCAGCAGTTACTCGCTGTGGGAGGGGGGAGATACGCAGTATTTT. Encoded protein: CASSYSLWEGGDTQYF.

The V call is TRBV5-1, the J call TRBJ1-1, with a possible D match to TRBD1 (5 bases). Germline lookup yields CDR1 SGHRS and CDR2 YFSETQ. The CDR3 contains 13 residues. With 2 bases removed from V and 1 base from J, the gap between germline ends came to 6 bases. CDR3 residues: CASSFQGNTEAFF. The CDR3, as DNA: TGCGCCAGCAGCTTTCAGGGGAACACTGAAGCTTTCTTT.

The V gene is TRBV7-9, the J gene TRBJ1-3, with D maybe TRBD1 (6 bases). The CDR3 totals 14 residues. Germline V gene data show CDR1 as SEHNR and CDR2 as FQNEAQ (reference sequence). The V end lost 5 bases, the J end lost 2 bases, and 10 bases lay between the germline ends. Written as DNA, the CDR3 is TGTGCCAGCAGCCGAACAGGGCCTGGAAACACCATATATTTT. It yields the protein CASSRTGPGNTIYF.

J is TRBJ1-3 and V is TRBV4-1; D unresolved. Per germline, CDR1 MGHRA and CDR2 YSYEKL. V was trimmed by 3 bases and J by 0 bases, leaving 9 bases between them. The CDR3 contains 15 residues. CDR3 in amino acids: CASSQENFSGNTIYF. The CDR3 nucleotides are TGCGCCAGCAGCCAGGAGAATTTCTCTGGAAACACCATATATTTT.

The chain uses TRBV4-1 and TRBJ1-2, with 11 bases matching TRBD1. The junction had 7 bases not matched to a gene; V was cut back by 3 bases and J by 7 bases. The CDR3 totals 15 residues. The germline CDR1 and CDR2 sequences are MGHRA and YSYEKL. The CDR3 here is CASSHPGQGGIGYTF. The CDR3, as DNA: TGCGCCAGCAGCCATCCGGGACAGGGGGGAATTGGCTACACCTTC.

The CDR3 nucleotides are TGTGCCAGCAGTGAGGAAGACAGGGTCCTCCACTTT. Translation gives CASSEEDRVLHF. This chain uses TRBV6-1 with TRBJ1-6; 7 bases are a match to TRBD1. V lost 3 bases, J lost 15 bases, and 5 bases stayed unmatched. CDR1 and CDR2 from the germline V gene are MNHNS and SASEGT. There are 12 residues in the CDR3.

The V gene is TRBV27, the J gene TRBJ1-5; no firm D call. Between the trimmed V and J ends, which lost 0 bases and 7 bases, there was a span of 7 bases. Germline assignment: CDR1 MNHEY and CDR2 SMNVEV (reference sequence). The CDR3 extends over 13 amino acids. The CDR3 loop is CASSLSGRQPQHF. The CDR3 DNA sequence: TGTGCCAGCAGTTTATCGGGGAGGCAGCCCCAGCATTTT.

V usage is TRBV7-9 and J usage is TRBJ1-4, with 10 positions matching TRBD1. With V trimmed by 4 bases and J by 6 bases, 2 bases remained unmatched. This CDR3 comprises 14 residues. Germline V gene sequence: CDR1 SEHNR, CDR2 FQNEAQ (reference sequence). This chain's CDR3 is CASSWDRGDEKLFF. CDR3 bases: TGTGCCAGCAGCTGGGACAGGGGAGATGAAAAACTGTTTTTT.

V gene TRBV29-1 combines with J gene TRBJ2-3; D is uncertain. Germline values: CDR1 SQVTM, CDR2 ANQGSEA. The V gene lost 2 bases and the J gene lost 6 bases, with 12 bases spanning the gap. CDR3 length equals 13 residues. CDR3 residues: CSVEPFAGDTQYF. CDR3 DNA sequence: TGCAGCGTTGAACCGTTCGCTGGCGATACGCAGTATTTT.